This T cell receptor (beta chain) originates from a study of cytomegalovirus exposure and HLA in healthy donors. Findings of the study overall: 16,951 TCR beta sequences were associated with HLA alleles at 0.05 false discovery rate in a later analysis. Cytomegalovirus-associated TCR beta chains were listed, numbering 150 to 200. Fewer N-insertions (relative to the roughly 720-donor mean) were reportedly seen in an Asian-associated ancestry cluster in a later analysis. With later analysis, a missense DCLRE1C variant became linked to TCR beta V- and J-gene trimming.

The CDR3 has 16 amino acids. The V and J ends lost 1 base and 2 bases respectively, with 13 bases between them. Germline V gene data show CDR1 as SGHAT and CDR2 as FQNNGV. Comment on this clone: Its matching antigen is unknown.

This PCR relied on a set of 60 Vbeta primers and 13 Jbeta primers. TCRdb keeps only in-frame clones here, not all; method: immunoSEQ multiplex PCR. The sample carries roughly 190,000 clones, about 10% recorded once. Material: PBMCs. The clonotype was recovered from a woman in her thirties in good health and CMV-seropositive. The chain has TRBV11-2 and TRBJ2-3; D is unresolved. CDR3 coding DNA: TGTGCCAGCAGCTTAGTTTGGTCAGAATACACAGATACGCAGTATTTT. Translation gives CASSLVWSEYTDTQYF.